The following is a TCR beta chain sequence with its context. Its target is not known. By phenotype, naive CD8+ T cells were CD45RO-CCR7+CD27+CD95-. The data are from a study of CXCR3-negative and CXCR3-positive naive CD8 T cells. Study summary: Cumulative TRB read yield was roughly 140 million, averaging about 1.5 +/- 0.3 million per library. Study-wide results and caveats: Against CXCR3-negative naive cells, CXCR3-positive naive cells showed more hydrophobic TRB CDR3s. Post-cryopreservation CXCR3 expression was partly diminished, and the bulk of assays employed fresh PBMCs.

Looked up from germline, CDR1 is SGHVS and CDR2 is FQNEAQ. The CDR3 is 14 amino acids. Libraries were UMI-labeled 5' RACE TRB cDNA. After re-calling the 5' RACE reads, TCRdb lists one entry per CDR3 protein, DNA absent. Its table lists approximately 74,000 distinct CDR3 sequences. The chain couples TRBV7-8 to TRBJ2-5; TCRdb picks TRBD2, but there is no DNA to check that call. The origin of this receptor is a human donor in good health. Some clones in this sample may be carry-over from other donors' samples. Sequenced: naive CXCR3- CD8+ T cells from blood. Subset of the sample: CD45RO-CCR7+CD27+CD95- naive CD8+ T cells lacking CXCR3 (TNR3-). Here the CDR3 reads CASSPTRAGETQYF.